These 11 T cell receptor beta chains were all obtained from the same sample, sequenced in a study of Graves' ophthalmopathy and Graves' hyperthyroidism. Amplifying from RNA transcripts, the study obtained TCR beta CDR3 regions. First-round RT-PCR relied on HTBI primers, and a second-round multiplex PCR came next. TCRdb recomputed calls from the multiplex PCR reads with MiXCR, one row per CDR3 protein. The repertoire holds 200,000 to 250,000 distinct CDR3 sequences, with roughly 21% as singletons. Sequencing was done on a sample of peripheral blood. The receptor set was obtained from a woman aged 50 to 60 with Graves' ophthalmopathy.

Only one count was recorded for this clonotype. The V and J genes are TRBV6-2 or TRBV6-3 and TRBJ2-7; 7 bases line up with TRBD1. The junction had 3 bases not matched to a gene; V was cut back by 5 bases and J by 2 bases. Germline lookup yields CDR1 MNHEY and CDR2 SVGEGT. The CDR3 has 13 amino acids. For the CDR3, the DNA is TGTGCCAGCAGTCGCAGGGGGACCTACGAGCAGTACTTC. Its protein is CASSRRGTYEQYF.

This clonotype came up many times. The V call is TRBV7-2, the J call TRBJ2-5; tentatively, D is TRBD1 (5 bases). Trimming took off 0 bases at V and 2 bases at J, with 13 bases between the two ends. Germline V CDR1 and CDR2: SGHTA, FQGNSA. The CDR3 has 16 amino acids. The CDR3 here is CASSLASTAIQETQYF. As DNA, the CDR3 is TGTGCCAGCAGCTTAGCGTCGACAGCGATACAAGAGACCCAGTACTTC.

This clonotype was seen ten or more times. CDR3 residues: CASSLTSTGELFF. CDR3 DNA sequence: TGTGCCAGCAGCCTGACTAGCACCGGGGAGCTGTTTTTT. The rearrangement links TRBV28 to TRBJ2-2, with TRBD2 as a possible D gene (6 bases). There are 13 residues in the CDR3. Germline V gene sequence: CDR1 MDHEN, CDR2 SYDVKM. Trimming left V 6 bases short and J 4 bases short, with 9 bases between.

This clonotype was picked up many times. This chain uses TRBV7-2 with TRBJ1-5, with 7 bases aligning to TRBD1. V was pared by 2 bases and J by 7 bases, with 5 bases of the junction left unmatched. CDR1 SGHTA and CDR2 FQGNSA come from the germline V gene. The CDR3 runs to 14 residues. The CDR3 region is CASSLQGGDQPQHF. For the CDR3, the DNA is TGTGCCAGCAGCTTACAGGGGGGGGACCAGCCCCAGCATTTT.

This clonotype appeared many times. This chain uses TRBV5-4 with TRBJ1-1, with D tentatively TRBD1 (5 bases). The CDR3 contains 13 residues. V lost 5 bases and J lost 4, with 12 bases in between. Per the germline V gene, CDR1 is SGHNT and CDR2 is YYREEE (reference sequence). CDR3 nucleotide sequence: TGTGCCAGCAGAACTACAGGAAGCACTGAAGCTTTCTTT. It is translated as CASRTTGSTEAFF. Variable domain in full (rest from reference TRBV5-4 and TRBJ1-1): ETGVTQSPTHLIKTRGQQVTLRCSSQSGHNTVSWYQQALGQGPQFIFQYYREEENGRGNFPPRFSGLQFPNYSSELNVNALELDDSALYLCASRTTGSTEAFFGQGTRLTVV.

There are many counts of this clonotype. The rearrangement joins TRBV24-1 to TRBJ2-2; perhaps D is TRBD1 or TRBD2 (5 bases each). V lost 7 bases, J lost 3 bases, and 20 bases lay in between. This CDR3 is built from 17 residues. Germline CDR1 and CDR2: KGHDR and SFDVKD. As DNA, the CDR3 is TGTGCCACCAGCGAACAGAGGGGTCGGTTGTACACCGGGGAGCTGTTTTTT. The encoded protein is CATSEQRGRLYTGELFF.

This clonotype occurred a few times. The V and J genes are TRBV5-1 and TRBJ2-3, with D perhaps TRBD2 (7 bases). V was trimmed by 4 bases and J by 1 base, leaving 13 bases between them. The CDR3 totals 15 residues. The germline V gene has CDR1 SGHRS and CDR2 YFSETQ. The CDR3 region is CASSQQGGGTDTQYF. The CDR3 nucleotides read TGCGCCAGCAGCCAGCAAGGGGGGGGCACAGATACGCAGTATTTT.

This clonotype was seen repeatedly, ten times or more. V is TRBV12-3 or TRBV12-4 and J is TRBJ2-7; 8 nucleotides match TRBD2. J was trimmed by 5 bases and V by 3 bases; bases with no gene match: 12. The CDR3 is 16 amino acids. DNA of the CDR3: TGTGCCAGCAGTTTTACCCCGGGGGCGGGAGGCAACGAGCAGTACTTC. Translating gives CASSFTPGAGGNEQYF.

Of note for this clonotype: A read error may account for a junction end that differs from germline. The chain has TRBV7-2 and TRBJ1-1; perhaps TRBD1 as D (6 bases). Germline CDR1 and CDR2: SGHTA and FQGNSA. The CDR3 has 13 amino acids. CDR3 loop: CASSLDRHTEAFF. The CDR3 bases are TGCGCCAGCAGCCTCGACAGGCACACTGAAGCTTTCTTT.

This clonotype has ten or more counts. The V gene is TRBV6-5, the J gene TRBJ1-1; 9 nucleotides agree with TRBD1. The CDR3 runs 16 residues. V lost 0 bases, J lost 1 base, and 3 bases stayed unmatched. Germline lookup yields CDR1 MNHEY and CDR2 SVGAGI. CDR3 loop: CASSYSPTGGNTEAFF. As DNA, the CDR3 is TGTGCCAGCAGTTACTCTCCGACAGGGGGGAACACTGAAGCTTTCTTT.

This clonotype was found many times. The rearrangement links TRBV28 to TRBJ2-5; 10 positions match TRBD1. From germline, CDR1 is MDHEN and CDR2 SYDVKM. Germline trimming cut 6 bases from V and 5 bases from J; bases unmatched to any gene: 12. This CDR3 contains 16 residues. This chain's CDR3 is CASSPRTGGGEETQYF. For the CDR3, the DNA is TGTGCCAGCAGCCCACGGACAGGGGGGGGTGAGGAGACCCAGTACTTC.